Detailed here is one TCR beta chain. Its antigen remains unknown. The germline CDR1 and CDR2 sequences are SNHLY and FYNNEI. The V gene lost 6 bases and the J gene lost 4 bases, with 16 bases spanning the gap. The CDR3 loop spans 14 amino acids. This table comes from immunoSEQ multiplex PCR, and its TCRdb copy is limited to in-frame clones, with some not included. The sample consists of 180,000 or so clones, around 93% of them appearing once. The sample comes from a study of shared clonotypes between healthy human individuals. For the study at large: Donors, aged 18 to 49, were a couple of women and a few men. Three plates were used per donor for CD4 naive, three for CD4 memory, two for CD8 naive and one for CD8 memory.

General study points: In general, naive subsets displayed greater estimated richness than memory subsets did. Few donors restricted represented genetic and exposure-history diversity.

The source material was naive CD4+ T cells sorted from blood. Subset noted: CD45RA+ positively selected. The receptor's source is a woman aged 25 to 39 in good health. The V and J genes are TRBV2 and TRBJ2-7; D is possibly TRBD1 (6 bases). The CDR3 nucleotides read TGTGCCAGCAGAGCTTCGACAGGTTCTTACGAGCAGTACTTC. As protein: CASRASTGSYEQYF. Variable domain in full (rest from reference TRBV2 and TRBJ2-7): EPEVTQTPSHQVTQMGQEVILRCVPISNHLYFYWYRQILGQKVEFLVSFYNNEISEKSEIFDDQFSVERPDGSNFTLKIRSTKLEDSAMYFCASRASTGSYEQYFGPGTRLTVT.